This T cell receptor (beta chain) was identified during a study of cytomegalovirus exposure and HLA in healthy donors (dated by TCRdb to 2016 to 2017). The study in broad terms: An earlier analysis of fewer than 750 of the donors reported about 280 Gb of sequence data and about 120 million unique TCR beta sequences obtained from about 180 million T cells. Approximately 310 gigabases of sequencing data and approximately 80 million unique TCR sequences were included in an early release covering about 620 HLA-typed donors. The genetic ancestry cluster associated with self-reported Caucasian donors included over 80% of the roughly 360 genotyped donors. The study aimed to test whether cataloging public T cell receptors could reveal signatures of past pathogen exposure. The T cell repertoires of 670 or so subjects were profiled by immunosequencing and related to cytomegalovirus serostatus. Besides the first cohort of hundreds of subjects, a separate validation cohort made up of roughly 120 different subjects was used. To predict cytomegalovirus infection status, the study combined high-throughput TCR immunosequencing, statistical association of individual TCRs with disease status, and machine learning. A later analysis re-examined previously published TCR beta repertoires from over 500 donors and added high-resolution HLA genotyping to investigate patterns of TCR occurrence. In the later analysis, no new phenotypic data were used to find candidate immune exposures; instead, reliance was placed on TCR beta sequences and their occurrence across donors. An earlier analysis of 500 to 650 of the donors applied high-throughput TCR beta sequencing to assess whether each TCR beta V gene segment acted as functional or pseudogenic. Donor age, sex, ethnicity and CMV serostatus were compiled together with the repertoire data. In a later genetic analysis, genome-wide SNP genotypes for about three fifths of the roughly 670 donors were used, and that subset was treated as a discovery cohort. All discovery cohort repertoires had been generated on a single sequencing platform. HLA typing included class I and class II loci at four-digit resolution. The number of donors typed differed by locus, with about 629-640 for A, B, C, DRB1 and DQB1, approximately 500 for DQA1, nearly 610 for DPA1, and some 440 for DPB1. Five DR-DQ haplotypes were handled as single units for association and clustering, since linkage in the cohort was strong. Across about 380 genotyped donors of the cohort, an average of about 200,000 unique TCR beta nucleotide sequences per donor were sequenced, and 15% to 20% of those sequences were non-productive.

Library generation was performed with the immunoSEQ multiplex PCR assay. For the multiplex PCR, a mixture combining 60 forward primers for TCR Vbeta segments and 13 reverse primers for TCR Jbeta segments was used. Amplification of the CDR3 region of rearranged TCR beta genes was performed with a multiplex PCR assay on genomic DNA. Amplified TCR beta libraries were sequenced as 87-base-pair reads on the Illumina HiSeq System. As for the original processing: A later analysis counted some 80 million unique TCR beta chains across the 700 or so repertoires, and 9.5 million to 11 million of these chains were shared by at least two donors. Raw reads were error-corrected and collapsed into unique sequences with a nearest-neighbor algorithm that merged closely related sequences to remove PCR and sequencing errors. CDR3 sequences were aligned to IMGT reference sequences to assign V, D and J gene segments. Each retained sequence needed at least a six-nucleotide match to both a V gene segment and a J gene segment. A rearrangement was called productive if the CDR3 had no stop codons and remained in frame with V and J, and every other rearrangement was called non-productive. Following IMGT convention, CDR3 was defined as the stretch from the second conserved V-encoded cysteine to the conserved J-encoded phenylalanine. In an earlier analysis of around 570 of the donors, sequences lacking an unambiguous match to a single V gene segment were excluded. An earlier analysis of about 590 of the donors classified V segments as functional when productive rearrangements were above 56.7% and as segregating when the standard deviation between donors was above 5%. A statistical classification framework was built for diagnosing cytomegalovirus status from the catalog of TCR beta chain sequences. In a later analysis, TCR nucleotide sequences were compared against IMGT/GENE-DB human TR gene sequences so that V and J genes could be assigned. The TCRdist pipeline was used in a later analysis to assign CDR3 sequences and most-parsimonious VDJ recombination scenarios. In a later analysis, every TCR beta chain was defined by the combination of its CDR3 amino acid sequence and its V-gene family, and reads without a unique V-gene family were dropped. To address suspected cross-contamination and a sequencing artifact, a later analysis removed around 590 highly shared, low-generation-probability nucleotide sequences. For each public chain, a later analysis derived a clonal expansion index from normalized ranks of inferred template counts within each repertoire. Generation probabilities in a later analysis came from a VDJ recombination model fitted to out-of-frame rearrangements, and those results were checked against IGoR. A later analysis scored TCR-TCR, TCR-HLA and TCR-CMV co-occurrence with hypergeometric tests, applying a repertoire-size bias correction to TCR pairs. A later analysis estimated false discovery rates by permuting HLA or CMV assignments 20 times. In a later analysis, co-occurring TCRs were grouped using DBSCAN, and TCRdist sequence similarity was added for clustering within HLA-allele-positive subsets. Repertoires with fewer than 30,000 or more than 120,000 public chains, plus five repertoires with anomalous nucleotide sharing, were excluded from co-occurrence clustering. Here the immuneACCESS table is served through TCRdb, limited to in-frame sequences with V and J called. Missing clones are a known gap in these copies; in checked studies unresolved V genes cover under half, and the rest lacks a known reason. That table supplies the V and J calls and clone size; D and trimming were determined from the DNA. Counted in this sample were 85,000 to 100,000 clones; 60% to 80% of them appeared once. The ten largest account for 3% to 4% of the sample.

A remark on this clone: The antigen this receptor binds is unknown. No base-level quality is on record; no much larger clone is a single base apart.

The cohort comprised approximately 700 healthy bone marrow donors. At the time of sampling, every cohort member was nominally healthy, though immune exposures that went unrecorded were likely present. The donor was CMV seronegative and was included in the group of a few hundred seronegative cohort members. A peripheral blood sample was provided by each donor, and peripheral blood mononuclear cells were used for TCR beta sequencing. The Qiagen DNeasy Blood Extraction Kit was used to extract genomic DNA from the blood cell samples. Here is what the overall study found, with its caveats: Most TCR sequences were observed very rarely across donors, whereas some public TCRs were present in many individuals. Linkage disequilibrium might explain the correlated functional status among segregating V segments, but an unknown experimental factor could not be excluded. An association between a missense DCLRE1C variant and V-gene and J-gene trimming of TCR beta chains was found in a later genetic analysis and replicated in an independent cohort. In a later analysis, the rate of TCR association differed among HLA loci, with DRB1 alleles having the most associated TCRs and HLA-C alleles having the fewest. A later analysis found that most CMV-associated TCR beta chains appeared HLA-restricted, with HLA associations seemingly driven largely by CMV exposure. A later genetic analysis reported fewer N-insertions in productive TCRs among donors in an Asian-associated ancestry cluster than the 666-donor mean. Presence/absence analyses assumed roughly uniform sequencing depth across donors, an assumption that may not hold. In a later analysis, HLA-associated TCR beta chains were found to be more clonally expanded and to have lower generation probabilities than equally common non-associated chains. It was suggested by the authors that the approach could potentially be generalized to other disease states and immunological phenotypes. HLA typing was unavailable for some donors at each locus, so association tests used only the typed subset. An earlier analysis of approximately 590 of the donors showed that most TCR beta V segments appeared in productive rearrangements either about 90% or about 30% of the time, which broadly matched IMGT annotations. About 17 rarely observed V segments, including chromosome 9 orphons, were excluded from the earlier analysis of 550 to 700 of the donors because counts were too low. A later analysis reported that several top co-occurrence clusters appeared linked to parvovirus B19, influenza, CMV and Epstein-Barr virus. In vitro tests confirmed that a few of the cytomegalovirus-associated TCR beta chains recognize cytomegalovirus antigens. Some IMGT-functional V segments, including TRBV6-2 and TRBV6-3, could not be distinguished by the 87-base-pair reads and were therefore excluded. Only TCR beta chains were sequenced in this cohort, and the absence of alpha or paired-chain data limited detectable features. At a false discovery rate of 0.05, a later analysis linked 15,000 to 20,000 TCR beta sequences to specific HLA alleles. A further reported finding was that TCR beta sequences accurately predicted the HLA-A and HLA-B alleles for most subjects in the first cohort. Assigning TCR associations to individual alleles was difficult when HLA alleles, especially DR and DQ, strongly co-occurred. The study gave a list of 150 to 200 TCR beta chains associated with cytomegalovirus. In both the original and validation cohorts, the classifier was reported to diagnose cytomegalovirus status with high specificity and sensitivity. A group of highly shared sequence variants was considered likely to be a technical artifact of the sequencing pipeline. The only immune exposure information available for the cohort was CMV serostatus.

CDR1 and CDR2, per the germline V gene (reference sequence), are MNHNY and SVGAGI. Its CDR3 holds 15 amino acids, cysteine through phenylalanine. Only CDR3 DNA remains: 45 bases, in frame from the first base. Deletion took 0 bases off V and 2 bases off J, with a span of 11 bases between the germline ends. The clonotype originates from a woman aged 35 to 49 in good health and CMV-seronegative. The sequencing input was PBMCs. Recombination linked TRBV6-6 to TRBJ2-7; TRBD2 could be the D gene, as 6 bases match. Here is the DNA: TGTGCCAGCAGTTACTCTCGGGCGGGGACCTACGAGCAGTACTTC. This is translated as CASSYSRAGTYEQYF.